This TCR beta chain was sequenced for a study of cytomegalovirus exposure and HLA in healthy donors. Comments on this clone: Its antigen is not known.

It was with 60 Vbeta and 13 Jbeta primers that the PCR ran. As processed by the authors: About 12 million shared chains were among the about 80 million unique TCR beta chains that a later analysis counted. Clones were read by immunoSEQ multiplex PCR, and TCRdb kept only the in-frame ones, dropping some. That table is the source of V, J and clone size, and D and trimming were worked out from the DNA. The repertoire holds roughly 150,000 clones, with roughly 80% as singletons. CDR1 and CDR2 (germline): MGHRA, YSYEKL. V gave up 1 base and J gave up 4 bases; unmatched junction bases: 9. The CDR3 runs to 17 residues. Study outcomes and limitations: The study labeled more than 150 TCR beta chains cytomegalovirus-associated. Certain indistinguishable V segments, among them TRBV6-2 and TRBV6-3, were excluded. When analyzed later, the rates of TCR association showed variation by HLA locus, with DRB1 the most and HLA-C the fewest.

What was sequenced was PBMCs. The rearrangement joins TRBV4-1 to TRBJ2-5; 10 positions agree with TRBD2. The origin of this receptor is a man aged 40-50 years in good health and CMV-seronegative. The CDR3 DNA is TGCGCCAGCAGCCAAGGAACCGATAGCGGGGGGTCAGAGACCCAGTACTTC. Encoded protein: CASSQGTDSGGSETQYF.